The clone carrying this TCR beta chain was detected only a few times. What it binds is unknown. The sample originates from a study of beta chain features in type 1 diabetes. Study summary: The number of sorted cells examined across all samples was some 99 million. Study-wide results and limits: Fewer junction insertions and more nucleotide deletions appeared in type 1 diabetes patients. TCRB CDR3 length was moderately but significantly reduced in all four CD4+ subsets of Type 1 diabetes patients.

Germline loops: CDR1 SGHVS, CDR2 FNYEAQ. CDR3 length equals 12 residues. V shed 5 bases and J shed 7 bases, with 8 bases lying between them. Investigators reverse transcribed all isolated RNA, so they sequenced expressed TCRB transcripts. TCRdb keeps only in-frame clones here, not all; method: immunoSEQ multiplex PCR. The data contain about 410,000 clones, around 13% of them singletons. Sampling consisted of one heparinised blood draw per donor, averaging roughly 110 mL. The chain links TRBV7-6 to TRBJ2-2; D is uncertain. The specimen was naive CD4+ T cells from blood. This receptor was taken from a man in his thirties or forties in good health. The CDR3 is CASSPRVGELFF. CDR3 nucleotide sequence: TGTGCCAGCAGCCCCAGAGTCGGGGAGCTGTTTTTT. The variable domain in full, with the rest retrieved from reference TRBV7-6 and TRBJ2-2, is GAGVSQSPRYKVTKRGQDVALRCDPISGHVSLYWYRQALGQGPEFLTYFNYEAQQDKSGLPNDRFSAERPEGSISTLTIQRTEQRDSAMYRCASSPRVGELFFGEGSRLTVL.